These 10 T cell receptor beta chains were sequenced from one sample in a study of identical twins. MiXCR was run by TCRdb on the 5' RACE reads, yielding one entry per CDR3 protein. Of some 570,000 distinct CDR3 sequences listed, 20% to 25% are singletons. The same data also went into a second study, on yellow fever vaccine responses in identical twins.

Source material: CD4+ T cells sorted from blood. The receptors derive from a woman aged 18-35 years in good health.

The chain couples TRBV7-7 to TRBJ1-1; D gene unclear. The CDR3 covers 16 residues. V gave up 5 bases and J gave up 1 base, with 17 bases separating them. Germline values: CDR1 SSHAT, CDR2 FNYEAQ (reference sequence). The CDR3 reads CASSPTVGPQNTEAFF. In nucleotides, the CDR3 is TGTGCCAGCAGCCCCACCGTTGGGCCCCAGAACACTGAAGCTTTCTTT.

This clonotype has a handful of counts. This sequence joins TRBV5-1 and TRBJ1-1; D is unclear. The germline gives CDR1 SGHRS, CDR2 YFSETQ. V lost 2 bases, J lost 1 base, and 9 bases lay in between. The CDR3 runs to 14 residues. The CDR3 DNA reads TGCGCCAGCAGCTTCGAGGGTACGAACACTGAAGCTTTCTTT. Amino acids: CASSFEGTNTEAFF.

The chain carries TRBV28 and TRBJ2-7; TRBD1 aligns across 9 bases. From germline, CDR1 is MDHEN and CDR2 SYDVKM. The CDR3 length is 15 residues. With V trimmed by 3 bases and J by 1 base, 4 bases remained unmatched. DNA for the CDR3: TGTGCCAGCAGTTTTGGGGACAGGGTGTCCTACGAGCAGTACTTC. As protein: CASSFGDRVSYEQYF.

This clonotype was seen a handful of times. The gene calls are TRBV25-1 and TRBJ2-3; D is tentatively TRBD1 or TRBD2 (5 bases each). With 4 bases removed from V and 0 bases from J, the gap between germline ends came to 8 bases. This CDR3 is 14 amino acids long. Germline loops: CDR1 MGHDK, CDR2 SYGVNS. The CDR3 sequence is CASSGWGSTDTQYF. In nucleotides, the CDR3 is TGTGCCAGCAGTGGGTGGGGGAGCACAGATACGCAGTATTTT.

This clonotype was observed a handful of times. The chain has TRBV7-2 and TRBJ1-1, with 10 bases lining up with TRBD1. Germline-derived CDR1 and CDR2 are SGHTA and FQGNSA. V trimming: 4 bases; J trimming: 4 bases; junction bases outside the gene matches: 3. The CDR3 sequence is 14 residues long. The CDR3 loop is CASSYRDRGTEAFF. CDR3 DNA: TGTGCCAGCAGCTACCGGGACAGGGGCACTGAAGCTTTCTTT.

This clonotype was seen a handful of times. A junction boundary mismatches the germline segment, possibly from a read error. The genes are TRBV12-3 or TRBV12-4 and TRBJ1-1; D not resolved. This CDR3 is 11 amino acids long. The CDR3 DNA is TGTGCCAGCAGCTTAGGAGAGAGGGCTTTCTTT. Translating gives CASSLGERAFF.

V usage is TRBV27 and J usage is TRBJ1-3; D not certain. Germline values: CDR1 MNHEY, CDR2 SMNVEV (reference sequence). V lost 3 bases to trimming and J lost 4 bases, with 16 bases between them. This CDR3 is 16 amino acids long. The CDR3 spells CASSLSPFGRGNTIYF. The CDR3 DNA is TGTGCCAGCAGTTTGAGTCCTTTCGGGCGGGGAAACACCATATATTTT.

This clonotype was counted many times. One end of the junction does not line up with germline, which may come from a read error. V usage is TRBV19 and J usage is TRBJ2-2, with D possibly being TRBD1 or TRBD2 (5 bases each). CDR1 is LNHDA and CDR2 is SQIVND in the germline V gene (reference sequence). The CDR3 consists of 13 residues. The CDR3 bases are TGCGCCAGCAGCGGACAAGGCACCGGGGAGCTGTTTTTT. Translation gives CASSGQGTGELFF. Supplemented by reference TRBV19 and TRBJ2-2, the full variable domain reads DGGITQSPKYLFRKEGQNVTLSCEQNLNHDAMYWYRQDPGQGLRLIYYSQIVNDFQKGDIAEGYSVSREKKESFPLTVTSAQKNPTAFYLCASSGQGTGELFFGEGSRLTVL.

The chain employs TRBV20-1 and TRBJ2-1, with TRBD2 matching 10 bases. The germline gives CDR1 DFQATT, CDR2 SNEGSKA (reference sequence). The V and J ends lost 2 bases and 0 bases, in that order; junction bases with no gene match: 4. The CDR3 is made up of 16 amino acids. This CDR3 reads CSARLWTSGSYNEQFF. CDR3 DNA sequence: TGCAGTGCTAGACTATGGACTAGCGGCTCCTACAATGAGCAGTTCTTC.

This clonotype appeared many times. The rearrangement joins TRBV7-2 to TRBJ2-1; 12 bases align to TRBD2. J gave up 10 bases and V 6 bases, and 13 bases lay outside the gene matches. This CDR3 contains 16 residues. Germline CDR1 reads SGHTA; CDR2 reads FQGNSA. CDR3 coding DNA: TGTGCCAGCAGTTCCTCGACTAGCGGGAGACTCGGAGAGCAGTTCTTC. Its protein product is CASSSSTSGRLGEQFF.